This T cell receptor beta chain was recorded in a study of sequential checkpoint blockade in melanoma. On the study more broadly: Patients were randomized 1:1 to nivolumab-then-ipilimumab or ipilimumab-then-nivolumab first-line. After both sequences, patients received maintenance nivolumab.

The germline V gene encodes CDR1 MGHRA and CDR2 YSYEKL. This CDR3 contains 16 residues. With V trimmed by 4 bases and J by 4 bases, 11 bases remained unmatched. The data were produced by immunoSEQ multiplex PCR, yet TCRdb's version contains in-frame clones alone and is incomplete. The sample carries approximately 13,000 clones, 76% recorded once. As for treatment: randomized to nivolumab then ipilimumab (arm A) or the reverse (arm B). Sorted cells were live CD3+CD8+, lacking CD19 and CD56, from PBMCs. This clonotype was sampled from a human patient with melanoma. Some clones in this sample may be carry-over from other donors' samples. This material consisted of CD8+ T cells sorted from blood (inferred from file names), taken from a patient given nivolumab and ipilimumab in sequence. The chain carries TRBV4-1 and TRBJ2-7, with 9 positions matching TRBD1. The DNA for the CDR3 is TGCGCCAGCAGCCTCATCCCCGGGACAGGGAAGTACGAGCAGTACTTC. Amino acid sequence: CASSLIPGTGKYEQYF.